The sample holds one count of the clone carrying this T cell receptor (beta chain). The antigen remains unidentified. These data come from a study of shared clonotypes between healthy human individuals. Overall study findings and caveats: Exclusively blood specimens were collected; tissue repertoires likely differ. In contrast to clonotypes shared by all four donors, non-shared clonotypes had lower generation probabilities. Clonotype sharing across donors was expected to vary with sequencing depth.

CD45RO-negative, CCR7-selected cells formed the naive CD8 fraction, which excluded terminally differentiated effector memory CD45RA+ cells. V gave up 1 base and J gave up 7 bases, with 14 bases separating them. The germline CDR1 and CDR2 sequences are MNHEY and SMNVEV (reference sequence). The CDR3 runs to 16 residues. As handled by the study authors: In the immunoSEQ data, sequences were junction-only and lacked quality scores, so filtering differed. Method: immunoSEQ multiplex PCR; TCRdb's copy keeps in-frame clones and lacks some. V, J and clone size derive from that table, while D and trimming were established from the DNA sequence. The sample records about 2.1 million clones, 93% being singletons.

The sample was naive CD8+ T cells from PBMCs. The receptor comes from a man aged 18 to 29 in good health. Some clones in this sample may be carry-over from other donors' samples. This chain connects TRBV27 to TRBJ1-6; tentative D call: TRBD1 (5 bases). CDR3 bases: TGTGCCAGCAGTTTATACCAGGCGGAGGGGAATTCACCCCTCCACTTT. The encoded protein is CASSLYQAEGNSPLHF.